Listed below are T cell receptor beta chains from one sample, sequenced in a study of blood T cell repertoires in COVID-19. Sequencing used immunoSEQ multiplex PCR; TCRdb keeps in-frame clones, though not all of them. This table has about 200,000 clones, roughly 90% appearing once. The sequenced sample was PBMCs or T cells enriched from blood (not recorded which). The source of these receptors is a young woman who had been exposed to COVID-19. CDR3s leave out the opening cysteine and the closing phenylalanine or tryptophan. Part of the rows lack a size; the others show once, few, many or a class for expanded clones.

CDR3: ASSQAAVLGDGYT; V: TRBV4-1; size: .; J: TRBJ1-2
CDR3: ASSAVGFATEAF; V: TRBV9; size: .; J: TRBJ1-1
CDR3: ASSSRGQGARRTEAF; V: TRBV5-6; size: .; J: TRBJ1-1
CDR3: ASSTGTNTEAF; V: TRBV5-1; size: .; J: TRBJ1-1
CDR3: ASRRTGKHEKLF; V: TRBV27; size: .; J: TRBJ1-4
CDR3: ATSDEGEAF; V: TRBV24-1; size: .; J: TRBJ1-1
CDR3: ASSPTGQETQY; V: TRBV5-1; size: once; J: TRBJ2-5
CDR3: ASSPDRDSPLH; V: TRBV5-1; size: .; J: TRBJ1-6
CDR3: ASSPGTSDTGELF; V: TRBV4-1; size: .; J: TRBJ2-2
CDR3: ASSLMQGAQGNTIY; V: TRBV7-2; size: .; J: TRBJ1-3
CDR3: ASSPQTGSNGELF; V: TRBV18; size: .; J: TRBJ2-2
CDR3: ASSYSTLSGNTEAF; V: TRBV6-5; size: .; J: TRBJ1-1
CDR3: ASSDSGFSYEQY; V: TRBV25-1; size: .; J: TRBJ2-7
CDR3: ASGPGFLNTGELF; V: TRBV5-1; size: few; J: TRBJ2-2